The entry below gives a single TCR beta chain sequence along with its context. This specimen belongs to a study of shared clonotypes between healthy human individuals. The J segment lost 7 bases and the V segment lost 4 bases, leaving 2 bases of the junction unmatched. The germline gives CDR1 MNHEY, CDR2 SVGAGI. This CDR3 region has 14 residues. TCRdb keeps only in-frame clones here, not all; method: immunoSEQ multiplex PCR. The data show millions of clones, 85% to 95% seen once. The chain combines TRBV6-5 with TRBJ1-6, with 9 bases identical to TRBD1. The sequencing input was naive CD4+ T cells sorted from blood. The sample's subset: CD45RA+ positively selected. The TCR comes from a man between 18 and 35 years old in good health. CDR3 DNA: TGTGCCAGCAGTTGGGACAGGGAGAATTCACCCCTCCACTTT. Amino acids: CASSWDRENSPLHF.